The clone carrying this T cell receptor (beta chain) turned up a few times. As yet, its antigen is unknown. Trimming stripped 2 bases from V and 3 bases from J, with 22 bases between. CDR1 and CDR2 (germline): MNHGY, SAAAGT. The CDR3 length is 18 residues. This sample was included in a study of blood T cells in healthy people across ages. Study-level points and caveats: Naive T cell percentage showed a strong correlation with the diversity of TCR beta. Older individuals had lower TCR beta diversity per million T cells (the decline was roughly linear).

Sample-barcoded 5' priming and a J-beta primer mix drove a second PCR of 7 to 11 cycles. From the 5' RACE reads, TCRdb called clonotypes with MiXCR, one entry per CDR3 protein. The table has about 560,000 distinct CDR3 sequences, about 29% seen once. A further study also used this sample, focusing on T cells of mothers and their children. In that study: Normalized overlap was always slightly, never significantly, higher in related than unrelated mother-child pairs.

What was sequenced was blood. The sequence was collected from a boy younger than 10 in good health. The rearrangement uses TRBV6-8 and TRBJ1-1; possible D gene TRBD1, 6 bases. CDR3: CASSYRRDNIAKDTEAFF. CDR3 DNA sequence: TGTGCCAGCAGTTACCGCCGGGACAATATCGCTAAGGACACTGAAGCTTTCTTT.